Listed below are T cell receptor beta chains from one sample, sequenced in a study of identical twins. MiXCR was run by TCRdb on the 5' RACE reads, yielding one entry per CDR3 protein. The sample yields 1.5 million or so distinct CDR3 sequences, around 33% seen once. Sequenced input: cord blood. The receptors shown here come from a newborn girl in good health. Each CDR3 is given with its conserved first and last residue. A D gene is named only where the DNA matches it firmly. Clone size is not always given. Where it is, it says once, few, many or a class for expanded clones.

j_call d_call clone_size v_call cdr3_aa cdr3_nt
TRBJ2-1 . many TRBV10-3 CAISDVYNEQFF TGTGCCATCAGTGACGTCTACAATGAGCAGTTCTTC
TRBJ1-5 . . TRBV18 CASSPHINQPQHF TGTGCCAGCTCACCACACATTAATCAGCCCCAGCATTTT
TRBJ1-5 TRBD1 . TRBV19 CASSIVWGTETNQPQHF TGTGCCAGTAGTATAGTATGGGGGACAGAGACAAATCAGCCCCAGCATTTT
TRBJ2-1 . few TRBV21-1 CASSKVNVRPINEQFF TGTGCCAGCAGCAAAGTGAACGTGCGGCCCATCAATGAGCAGTTCTTC
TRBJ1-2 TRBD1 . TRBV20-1 CSARDRNSYGYTF TGCAGTGCAAGGGACAGGAATTCCTATGGCTACACCTTC
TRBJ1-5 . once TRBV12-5 CASGDRALNQPQHF TGTGCTAGTGGAGACCGGGCCCTCAATCAGCCCCAGCATTTT
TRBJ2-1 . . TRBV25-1 CASSEFPGPPNNEQFF TGTGCCAGCAGTGAATTCCCCGGGCCCCCGAACAATGAGCAGTTCTTC
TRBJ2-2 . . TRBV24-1 CATADREGGELFF TGTGCCACCGCTGACAGGGAGGGCGGGGAGCTGTTTTTT
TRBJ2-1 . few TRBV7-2 CASSPRADYEQFF TGTGCCAGCAGCCCACGGGCGGATTATGAGCAGTTCTTC
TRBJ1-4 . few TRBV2 CASSDSTDPNEKLFF TGTGCCAGCAGTGACTCGACGGACCCTAATGAAAAACTGTTTTTT
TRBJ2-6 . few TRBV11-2 CASSLAGVGANVLTF TGTGCCAGCAGCTTAGCAGGGGTCGGGGCCAACGTCCTGACTTTC
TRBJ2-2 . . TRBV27 CASSSAAPTGELFF TGTGCCAGCAGTTCGGCCGCCCCCACCGGGGAGCTGTTTTTT
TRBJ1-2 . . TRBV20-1 CSASSGHGYTF TGCAGTGCTAGTTCAGGCCATGGCTACACCTTC
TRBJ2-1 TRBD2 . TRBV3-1 CASSQGGLAVITEFF TGTGCCAGCAGCCAAGGGGGACTAGCGGTTATCACGGAGTTCTTC
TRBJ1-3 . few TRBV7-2 CASSLSRDSGNTIYF TGTGCCAGCAGTCTCAGCAGGGACTCTGGAAACACCATATATTTT
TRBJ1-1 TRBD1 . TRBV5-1 CASSSTGAFEAFF TGCGCCAGCAGCTCTACAGGGGCTTTTGAAGCTTTCTTT
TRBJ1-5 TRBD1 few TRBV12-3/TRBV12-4 CASSLAQGAQPQHF TGTGCCAGCAGTTTAGCGCAGGGGGCTCAGCCCCAGCATTTT
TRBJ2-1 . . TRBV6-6 CAGSYSNGAVYNEQFF TGTGCCGGCAGTTACTCTAACGGGGCCGTCTACAATGAGCAGTTCTTC
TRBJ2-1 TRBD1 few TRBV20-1 CSARGRDRAYNEQFF TGCAGTGCTAGAGGGCGGGACAGGGCCTACAATGAGCAGTTCTTC
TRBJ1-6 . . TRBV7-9 CASSLSGHSSYNSPLHF TGTGCCAGCAGCTTATCGGGACACAGCTCCTATAATTCACCCCTCCACTTT
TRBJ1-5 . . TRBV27 CASSPIAPAGSQPQHF TGTGCCAGCAGTCCCATAGCCCCAGCGGGGAGTCAGCCCCAGCATTTT
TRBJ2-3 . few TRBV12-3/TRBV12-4 CASSLGGVADTQYF TGTGCCAGCAGTTTAGGGGGGGTGGCCGATACGCAGTATTTT
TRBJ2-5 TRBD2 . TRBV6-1 CASSESRPGGGEQYF TGTGCCAGCAGTGAATCTCGGCCGGGGGGAGGTGAGCAGTACTTC
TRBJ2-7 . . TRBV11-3 CASSLMPSYEQYF TGTGCCAGCAGCTTAATGCCCTCCTACGAGCAGTACTTC
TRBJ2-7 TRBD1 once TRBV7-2 CASSLGGQGAGEQYF TGTGCCAGCAGCTTAGGGGGACAGGGGGCGGGGGAGCAGTACTTC
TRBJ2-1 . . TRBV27 CASSLGLPNYNEQFF TGTGCCAGCAGTTTAGGACTCCCTAACTACAATGAGCAGTTCTTC
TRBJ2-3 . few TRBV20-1 CSARGAGSTDTQYF TGCAGTGCTAGAGGGGCAGGTAGCACAGATACGCAGTATTTT
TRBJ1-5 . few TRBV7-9 CASSPGGGGNQPQHF TGTGCCAGCAGCCCAGGCGGGGGGGGCAATCAGCCCCAGCATTTT
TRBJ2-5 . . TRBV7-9 CASSPAGAETQYF TGTGCCAGCAGCCCCGCAGGGGCGGAGACCCAGTACTTC
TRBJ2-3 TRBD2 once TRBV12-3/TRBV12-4 CASRRLAESDTQYF TGTGCCAGCAGGCGACTAGCGGAGTCAGATACGCAGTATTTT
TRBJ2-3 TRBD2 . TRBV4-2 CASSQDRLAGGTDTQYF TGTGCCAGCAGCCAAGACCGACTAGCGGGGGGCACAGATACGCAGTATTTT
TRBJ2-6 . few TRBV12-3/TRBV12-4 CASSSTGAGANVLTF TGTGCCAGCAGTTCCACGGGGGCTGGGGCCAACGTCCTGACTTTC
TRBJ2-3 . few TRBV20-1 CSASREQDTQYF TGCAGTGCTAGCCGGGAGCAAGATACGCAGTATTTT
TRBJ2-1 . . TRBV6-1 CASSERGPSYNEQFF TGTGCCAGCAGTGAACGGGGTCCTTCCTACAATGAGCAGTTCTTC
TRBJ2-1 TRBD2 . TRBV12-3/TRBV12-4 CASSRGTSELFF TGTGCCAGCAGCCGGGGGACTAGTGAACTGTTCTTC
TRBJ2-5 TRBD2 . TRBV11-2 CASSLISSGNYNEQYF TGTGCCAGCAGCTTAATATCTAGCGGGAACTACAATGAGCAGTACTTC
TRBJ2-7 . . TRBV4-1 CASSQDPVEQFYEQYF TGCGCCAGCAGCCAAGATCCCGTTGAACAGTTCTACGAGCAGTACTTC